These 10 T cell receptor beta chains share one sample of origin, sequenced in a study of blood T cell repertoires in COVID-19. Sequencing was performed with immunoSEQ multiplex PCR; in TCRdb, only in-frame clones are kept and a portion is missing. The sample carries some 87,000 clones, more than 60% recorded once. Material: peripheral blood. All receptors come from a human donor in a cohort sampled during active COVID-19.

The chain employs TRBV7-9 and TRBJ1-1; D gene unclear. CDR1 is SEHNR and CDR2 is FQNEAQ in the germline V gene (reference sequence). Trimming took 2 bases from V and 4 from J, leaving 11 bases between them. CDR3 length equals 14 residues. CDR3 amino acids: CASSLQPGITEAFF. In DNA, the CDR3 is TGTGCCAGCAGCTTACAACCCGGGATCACTGAAGCTTTCTTT.

The rearrangement joins TRBV7-2 to TRBJ2-2; D remains ambiguous. This CDR3 region has 14 residues. Trimming cost V 1 base and J 5 bases, with 8 bases left between them. CDR1 and CDR2 from the germline V gene are SGHTA and FQGNSA. The chain's CDR3 is CASSLVSSTGELFF. The CDR3 coding sequence is TGTGCCAGCAGCTTAGTATCCTCGACCGGGGAGCTGTTTTTT. The full variable domain, with the rest looked up from reference TRBV7-2 and TRBJ2-2, is GAGVSQSPSNKVTEKGKDVELRCDPISGHTALYWYRQSLGQGLEFLIYFQGNSAPDKSGLPSDRFSAERTGGSVSTLTIQRTQQEDSAVYLCASSLVSSTGELFFGEGSRLTVL.

The chain has TRBV7-2 and TRBJ2-5; 8 bases are a match to TRBD2. CDR1 is SGHTA, CDR2 FQGNSA, per germline. The trim removed 3 bases at V and 0 bases at J, leaving 6 bases unmatched. The CDR3 consists of 16 residues. DNA of the CDR3: TGTGCCAGCAGCTTCCGAGCGGGGGCGTACCAAGAGACCCAGTACTTC. This codes for CASSFRAGAYQETQYF.

The V gene is TRBV28, the J gene TRBJ2-6, with 10 bases that match TRBD2. This CDR3 has 19 residues. Germline V gives CDR1 MDHEN, CDR2 SYDVKM. The V and J ends lost 6 bases and 1 base, in that order; junction bases with no gene match: 12. Here the CDR3 reads CASSRLAGTRGSGANVLTF. The CDR3 region has the DNA TGTGCCAGCAGCCGACTAGCGGGTACACGGGGATCTGGGGCCAACGTCCTGACTTTC.

This rearrangement joins TRBV2 to TRBJ2-7; 9 nucleotides match TRBD1. This CDR3 comprises 13 residues. J gave up 1 base and V 6 bases, and 1 base lay outside the gene matches. The germline CDR1 and CDR2 sequences are SNHLY and FYNNEI. Here the CDR3 reads CASRTGGSYEQYV. The CDR3 DNA reads as TGTGCCAGCAGGACAGGGGGGTCCTACGAGCAGTACGTC.

V and J are TRBV4-1 and TRBJ1-2; maybe TRBD1 (5 bases). Trimming left V 3 bases short and J 0 bases short, with 14 bases between. This CDR3 has 16 amino acids. CDR1 is MGHRA, CDR2 YSYEKL, per germline. The CDR3 DNA reads as TGCGCCAGCAGCCATCCGACGGGGGGTCCTAACTATGGCTACACCTTC. Translating it yields CASSHPTGGPNYGYTF.

This chain's CDR3 is CASSLGAGKQETQYF. The CDR3, as DNA: TGTGCCAGCAGCTTGGGGGCGGGGAAACAAGAGACCCAGTACTTC. The chain has TRBV5-4 and TRBJ2-5; D is perhaps TRBD2 (6 bases). The CDR3 contains 15 residues. CDR1 and CDR2 (germline): SGHNT, YYREEE (reference sequence). Deletions cut 0 bases from V and 2 bases from J, with 11 bases between.

J is TRBJ1-1 and V is TRBV2, with TRBD1 matching 9 bases. V lost 8 bases and J lost 4; bases outside the gene matches: 11. This CDR3 comprises 15 residues. Per germline, CDR1 SNHLY and CDR2 FYNNEI. This CDR3 is CASLKGQGWGTEAFF. The CDR3 DNA reads as TGTGCCAGCCTAAAGGGACAGGGATGGGGCACTGAAGCTTTCTTT. Looking up the rest from reference TRBV2 and TRBJ1-1 gives the full variable domain: EPEVTQTPSHQVTQMGQEVILRCVPISNHLYFYWYRQILGQKVEFLVSFYNNEISEKSEIFDDQFSVERPDGSNFTLKIRSTKLEDSAMYFCASLKGQGWGTEAFFGQGTRLTVV.

This clone was recorded at least ten times. This CDR3 is also generated by other DNA sequences in the sample. The J gene is TRBJ2-2, the V gene TRBV6-4, with 11 bases fitting TRBD2. J gave up 6 bases and V 0 bases, and 0 bases lay outside the gene matches. Looked up from germline, CDR1 is MRHNA and CDR2 is SNTAGT. CDR3 length: 15 residues. CDR3 in amino acids: CASSDSLAGAGELFF. CDR3 nucleotides: TGTGCCAGCAGTGACTCACTAGCGGGAGCCGGGGAGCTGTTTTTT.

The chain uses TRBV19 and TRBJ1-1; 9 bases are shared with TRBD1. CDR3 length equals 19 residues. Per the germline V gene, CDR1 is LNHDA and CDR2 is SQIVND (reference sequence). Trimming cost V 5 bases and J 1 base; bases outside gene matches: 17. The CDR3 spells CASSFSVPGQGKTNTEAFF. As DNA, the CDR3 is TGTGCCAGTAGTTTCTCAGTCCCGGGACAGGGAAAAACGAACACTGAAGCTTTCTTT.